These T cell receptor beta chains were read from a single sample in a study of CD8 T cells in Susac syndrome. Each CDR3 protein is one row after TCRdb ran MiXCR on the immunoSEQ multiplex PCR reads. Of roughly 400,000 distinct CDR3 sequences in the sample, approximately 85% were seen once. The sequenced sample was CD8+ T cells from PBMCs. The receptors were sampled from a human donor with multiple sclerosis. CDR3s include the opening cysteine and the closing phenylalanine or tryptophan. The D gene is left open where the match is weak. Clone size is stated in some rows and not others, as once, few, many or a class when expanded.

V	D	J	size	CDR3	DNA
TRBV7-9	TRBD2	TRBJ2-2	.	CASSSGTKNTGELFF	TGTGCCAGCAGCTCCGGGACTAAAAACACCGGGGAGCTGTTTTTT
TRBV7-9	.	TRBJ2-7	.	CASSLPEGGGSYEQYF	TGTGCCAGCAGCCTCCCCGAGGGCGGAGGTTCCTACGAGCAGTACTTC
TRBV27	TRBD2	TRBJ2-1	few	CASSLAGVYNEQFF	TGTGCCAGTTCACTAGCGGGGGTGTACAATGAGCAGTTCTTC
TRBV6-6	TRBD1	TRBJ2-3	.	CASSYGTAETDTQYF	TGTGCCAGCAGTTACGGGACAGCGGAGACAGATACGCAGTATTTT
TRBV30	.	TRBJ1-1	.	CACPEGGTEAFF	TGTGCCTGCCCGGAGGGTGGGACTGAAGCTTTCTTT
TRBV7-9	.	TRBJ2-2	.	CALMGGSTGELFF	TGTGCACTAATGGGGGGTTCCACCGGGGAGCTGTTTTTT
TRBV5-1	.	TRBJ2-3	once	CASSSYWGPDTQYF	TGCGCCAGCAGCTCCTACTGGGGGCCGGATACGCAGTATTTT
TRBV29-1	.	TRBJ1-1	.	CSVESGSSTEAFF	TGCAGCGTTGAATCTGGATCGAGCACTGAAGCTTTCTTT
TRBV19	TRBD2	TRBJ2-1	.	CASSQTSGSSIYNEQFF	TGTGCCAGTAGTCAAACTAGCGGGAGCTCAATTTACAATGAGCAGTTCTTC
TRBV3-1	.	TRBJ1-1	.	CASSQVVGAGNTEAFF	TGTGCCAGCAGCCAAGTAGTGGGGGCCGGAAACACTGAAGCTTTCTTT
TRBV15	.	TRBJ2-2	.	CATTPDGIDGSLNTGELFF	TGTGCCACCACCCCAGACGGGATCGACGGAAGCTTGAACACCGGGGAGCTGTTTTTT
TRBV19	.	TRBJ1-2	.	CASSLQEDNYGYTF	TGTGCCAGTAGTCTCCAGGAAGATAACTATGGCTACACCTTC
TRBV27	.	TRBJ1-5	.	CASSPANQPQHF	TGTGCCAGCAGCCCCGCGAATCAGCCCCAGCATTTT
TRBV29-1	.	TRBJ2-1	.	CSVGRSSDNEQFF	TGCAGCGTTGGGAGATCCTCGGACAATGAGCAGTTCTTC
TRBV5-4	.	TRBJ2-7	.	CASSSLSGSEVTYEQYF	TGTGCCAGCAGCTCCCTCTCGGGTAGCGAGGTCACCTACGAGCAGTACTTC
TRBV6-2/TRBV6-3	TRBD1	TRBJ2-1	once	CASSNLDRGLVDEQFF	TGTGCCAGCAGTAACCTGGACAGGGGGCTAGTTGATGAGCAGTTCTTC
TRBV15	.	TRBJ1-3	.	CATSRDRGSGNTIYF	TGTGCCACCAGCAGAGATCGCGGCTCTGGAAACACCATATATTTT
TRBV4-1	.	TRBJ2-7	.	CASSQDLGGGVEQYF	TGCGCCAGCAGCCAAGATTTAGGTGGGGGAGTCGAGCAGTACTTC
TRBV5-1	TRBD2	TRBJ2-1	.	CASSGLAGVSYNEQFF	TGCGCCAGCAGCGGACTAGCGGGAGTCTCCTACAATGAGCAGTTCTTC
TRBV2	TRBD1	TRBJ2-6	.	CATVTGLSSGANVLTF	TGTGCCACCGTGACAGGGTTGAGCTCTGGGGCCAACGTCCTGACTTTC
TRBV29-1	.	TRBJ2-3	.	CSVEDLFAAWGTQYF	TGCAGCGTTGAAGATCTGTTCGCGGCCTGGGGTACGCAGTATTTT
TRBV30	.	TRBJ1-1	.	CAWSATEAFF	TGTGCCTGGAGTGCGACTGAAGCTTTCTTT
TRBV20-1	.	TRBJ1-5	.	CSAQRGHNSNQPQHF	TGCAGTGCTCAGCGGGGACACAATAGCAATCAGCCCCAGCATTTT
TRBV27	TRBD2	TRBJ2-7	.	CASSFSPGGEQYF	TGTGCCAGCAGTTTTAGTCCGGGGGGCGAGCAGTACTTC
TRBV7-8	TRBD2	TRBJ2-7	.	CASSGGLAGGPGVSYEQYF	TGTGCCAGCAGCGGGGGACTAGCGGGAGGGCCAGGGGTTTCCTACGAGCAGTACTTC
TRBV7-9	.	TRBJ2-1	.	CASSLLAARNNEQFF	TGTGCCAGCAGCTTATTGGCAGCCAGGAACAATGAGCAGTTCTTC
TRBV11-3	TRBD2	TRBJ2-2	.	CASSLEVGLAGGQHRELFF	TGTGCCAGCAGCTTAGAGGTGGGACTAGCGGGAGGTCAACACCGGGAGCTGTTTTTT
TRBV6-5	.	TRBJ1-1	.	CASSYGKGTEAFF	TGTGCCAGCAGTTACGGGAAAGGCACTGAAGCTTTCTTT
TRBV4-1	TRBD1	TRBJ2-7	.	CASSPGTGGFNAGYEQYF	TGCGCCAGCAGCCCCGGGACAGGGGGCTTCAACGCGGGTTACGAGCAGTACTTC
TRBV19	.	TRBJ1-1	.	CASKDSGGGNTEAFF	TGTGCCAGCAAGGACTCCGGCGGTGGGAACACTGAAGCTTTCTTT
TRBV6-6	TRBD1	TRBJ1-1	few	CASSFQGAGNTEAFF	TGTGCCAGCAGTTTCCAGGGGGCGGGGAACACTGAAGCTTTCTTT
TRBV11-2	TRBD1	TRBJ1-6	.	CASSLVDRVVSPLHF	TGTGCCAGCAGCTTAGTAGACAGGGTCGTATCACCCCTCCACTTT
TRBV6-4	TRBD2	TRBJ2-3	.	CASSDSAGDTDTQYF	TGTGCCAGCAGTGACTCGGCGGGGGACACAGATACGCAGTATTTT
TRBV6-1	.	TRBJ2-7	.	CASSESRGSYEQYF	TGTGCCAGCAGTGAGAGCAGGGGATCCTACGAGCAGTACTTC
TRBV6-5	TRBD1	TRBJ1-6	.	CASRQGTGSPLHF	TGTGCCAGCAGGCAGGGGACAGGTTCACCCCTCCACTTT
TRBV5-6	.	TRBJ1-5	.	CASSIGTSQPQHF	TGTGCCAGCAGCATCGGGACCAGTCAGCCCCAGCATTTT
TRBV4-1	.	TRBJ1-6	.	CASSPPQGRNSPLHF	TGCGCCAGCAGCCCACCCCAGGGACGGAATTCACCCCTCCACTTT
TRBV3-1	.	TRBJ1-5	.	CASSQPGVNQPQHF	TGTGCCAGCAGCCAACCGGGCGTCAATCAGCCCCAGCATTTT
TRBV27	.	TRBJ1-6	once	CASSLGGYTNSPLHF	TGTGCCAGCAGTTTGGGGGGTTACACTAATTCACCCCTCCACTTT
TRBV2	TRBD1	TRBJ1-5	.	CASSLHLSGTGGSQPQHF	TGTGCCAGCTCTCTACACCTTTCCGGGACAGGGGGCAGTCAGCCCCAGCATTTT
TRBV10-3	.	TRBJ1-1	.	CAINEGMNTEAFF	TGTGCCATCAATGAGGGGATGAACACTGAAGCTTTCTTT
TRBV6-2/TRBV6-3	.	TRBJ1-1	.	CASRGRNNHTEAFF	TGTGCCAGCAGGGGACGTAACAACCACACTGAAGCTTTCTTT
TRBV12-3/TRBV12-4	.	TRBJ2-5	.	CASGRPGTQETQYF	TGTGCCAGCGGCAGGCCGGGGACCCAAGAGACCCAGTACTTC
TRBV9	TRBD2	TRBJ2-2	.	CASSVGNSGRTNGELFF	TGTGCCAGCAGCGTAGGGAATAGCGGGAGGACGAACGGGGAGCTGTTTTTT
TRBV6-1	.	TRBJ1-5	.	CASSLDGAGNQPQHF	TGTGCCAGCTCACTTGATGGGGCTGGCAATCAGCCCCAGCATTTT
TRBV11-2	.	TRBJ2-7	.	CASSPYPAEGYEQYF	TGTGCCAGCAGCCCGTACCCAGCAGAGGGCTACGAGCAGTACTTC
TRBV7-9	TRBD1	TRBJ1-2	.	CASSPSGTDRVYGYTF	TGTGCCAGCAGCCCCAGCGGTACGGACAGGGTCTATGGCTACACCTTC
TRBV5-1	.	TRBJ2-3	.	CASSFAQDGSTDTQYF	TGCGCCAGCAGCTTCGCTCAGGACGGGAGCACAGATACGCAGTATTTT
TRBV27	.	TRBJ1-6	.	CASSFPDGNSPLHF	TGTGCCAGCAGTTTCCCGGACGGGAATTCACCCCTCCACTTT
TRBV28	.	TRBJ2-3	.	CASTISGTTDTQYF	TGTGCCAGCACGATTTCCGGGACGACAGATACGCAGTATTTT
TRBV2	.	TRBJ2-3	.	CASNIHRDTFTDTQYF	TGTGCCAGCAATATCCACCGGGACACCTTCACAGATACGCAGTATTTT
TRBV20-1	TRBD1	TRBJ2-7	.	CSARSPGQLYEQYF	TGCAGTGCCCGGAGCCCGGGACAGCTTTACGAGCAGTACTTC
TRBV5-4	TRBD1	TRBJ2-1	.	CASSFQGADEQFF	TGTGCCAGCAGCTTCCAGGGGGCGGATGAGCAGTTCTTC